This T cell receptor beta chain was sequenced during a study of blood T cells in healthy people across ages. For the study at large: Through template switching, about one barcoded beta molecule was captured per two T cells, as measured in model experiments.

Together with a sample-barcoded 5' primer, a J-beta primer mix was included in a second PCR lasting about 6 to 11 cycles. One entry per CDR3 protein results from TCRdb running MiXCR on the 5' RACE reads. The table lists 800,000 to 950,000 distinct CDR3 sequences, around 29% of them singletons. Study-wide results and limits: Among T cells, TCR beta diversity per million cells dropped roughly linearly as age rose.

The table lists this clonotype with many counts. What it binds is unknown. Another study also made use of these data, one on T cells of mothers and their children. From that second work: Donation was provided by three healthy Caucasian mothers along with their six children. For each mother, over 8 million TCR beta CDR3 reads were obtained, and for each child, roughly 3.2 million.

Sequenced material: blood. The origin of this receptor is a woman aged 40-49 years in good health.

CDR3 bases: TGCGCCAGCAGCTACTCAGGGGAATACGAGCAGTACTTC. Its protein is CASSYSGEYEQYF. This chain uses TRBV4-1 with TRBJ2-7, with D maybe TRBD1 (6 bases). This CDR3 contains 13 residues. Germline CDR1 MGHRA, CDR2 YSYEKL. V was cut by 5 bases and J by 4 bases, with 12 bases left in between.